The rows below give T cell receptor beta chains drawn from one sample of a study of cytomegalovirus exposure and HLA in healthy donors. The assay was immunoSEQ multiplex PCR, and TCRdb's table has in-frame clones only and misses some. In the table there are under 200,000 clones, 75% to 90% of which are singletons. What was sequenced was PBMCs. These receptors were collected from a human donor in good health. The CDR3 runs from the conserved cysteine through the conserved F or W. Each record gives: J gene, V gene, clone size, D gene, CDR3 protein, CDR3 DNA. D genes are given only for firm matches. Where a row states a size, it is once, few, many or the class of an expanded clone; other rows omit it.

TRBJ2-7,TRBV7-9,-,TRBD2,CASSLVGSGAYEQYF,TGTGCCAGCAGCTTAGTAGGTAGCGGGGCCTACGAGCAGTACTTC
TRBJ2-1,TRBV5-1,-,TRBD2,CASSFLLAGENNEQFF,TGCGCCAGCAGCTTTCTACTAGCGGGGGAAAACAATGAGCAGTTCTTC
TRBJ2-7,TRBV5-4,-,-,CASSLRQDPFGEQYF,TGTGCCAGCAGCTTGAGACAGGACCCGTTCGGCGAGCAGTACTTC
TRBJ1-5,TRBV4-1,-,-,CASSTRQRDQPQHF,TGCGCCAGCAGCACACGACAGCGTGATCAGCCCCAGCATTTT
TRBJ1-2,TRBV11-3,-,-,CASSLFFQDSKPDYGYTF,TGTGCCAGCAGCTTGTTTTTTCAGGACAGCAAACCGGACTATGGCTACACCTTC
TRBJ2-7,TRBV5-1,-,TRBD2,CASSLFGGEGIEQYF,TGCGCCAGCAGCTTGTTTGGAGGGGAGGGTATCGAGCAGTACTTC
TRBJ2-1,TRBV7-2,-,TRBD2,CASSARLAGGPGEQFF,TGTGCCAGCAGCGCCAGACTAGCGGGGGGGCCTGGTGAGCAGTTCTTC
TRBJ1-2,TRBV6-5,-,-,CASRNGGEAGYTF,TGTGCCAGTCGTAATGGGGGCGAAGCTGGCTACACCTTC
TRBJ1-2,TRBV2,-,-,CASSPREGNYGYTF,TGTGCCAGCAGTCCAAGAGAGGGCAACTATGGCTACACCTTC
TRBJ1-1,TRBV18,-,-,CASLPLGAGESTEAFF,TGTGCCAGCCTTCCGTTAGGGGCGGGGGAGAGCACTGAAGCTTTCTTT
TRBJ2-7,TRBV7-9,-,-,CASSSGSGIYEQYF,TGTGCCAGCAGCTCAGGATCAGGGATCTACGAGCAGTACTTC
TRBJ2-2,TRBV5-1,-,-,CASSPGTGELFF,TGCGCCAGCAGCCCGGGAACCGGGGAGCTGTTTTTT
TRBJ1-3,TRBV4-3,-,-,CASSQDRTSGNTIYF,TGCGCCAGCAGCCAAGACAGAACCTCTGGAAACACCATATATTTT
TRBJ2-7,TRBV11-1,-,-,CASQVGQGGYEQYF,TGTGCCAGCCAAGTAGGTCAGGGTGGCTACGAGCAGTACTTC
TRBJ1-6,TRBV7-2,-,-,CASSLLGPDNSPLHF,TGTGCCAGCAGCTTACTGGGCCCTGATAATTCACCCCTCCACTTT
TRBJ2-3,TRBV7-9,-,TRBD1,CASSLTQGPEGTQYF,TGTGCCAGCAGCTTAACACAGGGGCCTGAAGGTACGCAGTATTTT
TRBJ1-1,TRBV5-1,-,-,CASSLGLRLMNTEAFF,TGCGCCAGCAGCTTGGGGCTGAGGCTAATGAACACTGAAGCTTTCTTT
TRBJ2-1,TRBV2,-,TRBD2,CASSDRGTSGGAGQFF,TGTGCCAGCAGTGATAGGGGGACTAGCGGGGGGGCCGGGCAGTTCTTC
TRBJ2-7,TRBV7-9,-,-,CASSPQIPGSYEQYF,TGTGCCAGCAGCCCACAAATTCCGGGCTCCTACGAGCAGTACTTC
TRBJ1-6,TRBV28,-,-,CASSYPIDRTPLHF,TGTGCCAGCAGTTATCCCATTGACAGGACACCCCTCCACTTT
TRBJ1-3,TRBV29-1,once,TRBD1,CSATGQGFGNTIYF,TGCAGCGCCACGGGACAGGGCTTCGGAAACACCATATATTTT
TRBJ1-1,TRBV10-3,-,TRBD1,CAIRGTENTEAFF,TGTGCCATCAGGGGGACAGAGAACACTGAAGCTTTCTTT
TRBJ2-7,TRBV4-3,-,TRBD2,CASSQDSGGQREQYF,TGCGCCAGCAGCCAAGATTCGGGGGGTCAACGGGAGCAGTACTTC
TRBJ1-4,TRBV18,-,-,CASSPQSQGGEKLFF,TGTGCCAGCTCACCACAAAGCCAGGGTGGTGAAAAACTGTTTTTT
TRBJ2-7,TRBV27,few,TRBD2,CASSSGTSQREQYF,TGTGCCAGCAGTTCAGGGACTAGTCAGCGCGAGCAGTACTTC
TRBJ2-5,TRBV5-1,-,-,CASTQGSKETQYF,TGCGCCAGCACCCAGGGGTCCAAAGAGACCCAGTACTTC